Sequencing of this T cell receptor (beta chain) was carried out in a study of cytomegalovirus exposure and HLA in healthy donors. The primer mix had 60 Vbeta and 13 Jbeta primers. The assay was immunoSEQ multiplex PCR, and TCRdb's table has in-frame clones only and misses some. The sample totals 150,000 to 200,000 clones. Broader study findings: With later analysis, a missense DCLRE1C variant became linked to TCR beta V- and J-gene trimming.

Note on this clone: Antigen specificity is unknown.

Trimming shortened V by 6 bases and J by 5 bases, and 10 bases separated the two germline ends. Germline V CDR1 and CDR2: MNHEY, SVGAGI. The CDR3 has 13 residues. The chain couples TRBV6-5 to TRBJ2-2, with D tentatively TRBD2 (7 bases). This TCR was recovered from a man younger than 45 in good health and CMV-seronegative. The sample taken for sequencing was PBMCs. CDR3 nucleotide sequence: TGTGCCAGCAGGGAGGGGGGGACCGGGGAGCTGTTTTTT. It encodes CASREGGTGELFF.